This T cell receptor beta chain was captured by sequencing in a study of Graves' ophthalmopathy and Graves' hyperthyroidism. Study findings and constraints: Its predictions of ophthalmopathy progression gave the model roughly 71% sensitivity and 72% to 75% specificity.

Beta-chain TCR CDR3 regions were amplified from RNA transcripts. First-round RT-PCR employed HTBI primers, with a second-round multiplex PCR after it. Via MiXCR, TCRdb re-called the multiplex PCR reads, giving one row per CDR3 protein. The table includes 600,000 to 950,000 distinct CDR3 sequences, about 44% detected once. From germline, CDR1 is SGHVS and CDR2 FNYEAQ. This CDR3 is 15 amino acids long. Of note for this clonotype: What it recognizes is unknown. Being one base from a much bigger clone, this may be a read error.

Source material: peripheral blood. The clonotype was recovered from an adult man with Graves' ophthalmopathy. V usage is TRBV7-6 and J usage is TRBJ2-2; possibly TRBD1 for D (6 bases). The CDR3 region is CASSSLGRGTGEPFF. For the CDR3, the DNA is TGTGCCAGCAGCTCCCTCGGCAGGGGTACCGGGGAGCCGTTTTTT.